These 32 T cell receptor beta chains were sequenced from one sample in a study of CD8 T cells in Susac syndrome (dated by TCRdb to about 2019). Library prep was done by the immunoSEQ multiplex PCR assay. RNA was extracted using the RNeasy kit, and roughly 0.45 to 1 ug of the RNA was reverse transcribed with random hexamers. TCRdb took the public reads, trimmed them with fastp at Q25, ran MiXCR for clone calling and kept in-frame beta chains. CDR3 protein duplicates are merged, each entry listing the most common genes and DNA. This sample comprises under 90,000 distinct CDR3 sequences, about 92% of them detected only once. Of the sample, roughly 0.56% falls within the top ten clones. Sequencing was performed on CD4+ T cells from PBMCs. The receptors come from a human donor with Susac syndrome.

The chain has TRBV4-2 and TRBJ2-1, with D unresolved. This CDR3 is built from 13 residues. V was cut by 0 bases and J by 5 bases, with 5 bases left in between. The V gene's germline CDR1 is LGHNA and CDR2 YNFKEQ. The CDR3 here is CASSQDGDNEQFF. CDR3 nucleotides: TGTGCCAGCAGCCAAGATGGGGACAATGAGCAGTTCTTC.

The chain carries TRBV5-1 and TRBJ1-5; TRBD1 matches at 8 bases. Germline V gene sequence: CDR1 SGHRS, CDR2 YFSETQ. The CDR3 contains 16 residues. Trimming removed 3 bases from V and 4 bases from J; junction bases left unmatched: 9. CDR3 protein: CASSSGDHRGNQPQHF. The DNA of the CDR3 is TGCGCCAGCAGCTCGGGGGATCACAGGGGGAATCAGCCCCAGCATTTT. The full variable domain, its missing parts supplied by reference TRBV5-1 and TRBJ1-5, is KAGVTQTPRYLIKTRGQQVTLSCSPISGHRSVSWYQQTPGQGLQFLFEYFSETQRNKGNFPGRFSGRQFSNSRSEMNVSTLELGDSALYLCASSSGDHRGNQPQHFGDGTRLSIL.

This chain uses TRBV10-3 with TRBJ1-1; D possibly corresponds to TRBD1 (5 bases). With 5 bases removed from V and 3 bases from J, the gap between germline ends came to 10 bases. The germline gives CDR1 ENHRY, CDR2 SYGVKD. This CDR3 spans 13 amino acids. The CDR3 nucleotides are TGTGCCATCAGTACTCGGGGCGACACTGAAGCTTTCTTT. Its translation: CAISTRGDTEAFF.

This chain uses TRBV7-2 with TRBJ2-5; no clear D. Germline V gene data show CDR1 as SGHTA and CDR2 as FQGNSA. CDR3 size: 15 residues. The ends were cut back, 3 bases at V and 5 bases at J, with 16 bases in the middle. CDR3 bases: TGTGCCAGCAGCTTGGGGTCTTTCTCTGGGGAGACCCAGTACTTC. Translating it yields CASSLGSFSGETQYF.

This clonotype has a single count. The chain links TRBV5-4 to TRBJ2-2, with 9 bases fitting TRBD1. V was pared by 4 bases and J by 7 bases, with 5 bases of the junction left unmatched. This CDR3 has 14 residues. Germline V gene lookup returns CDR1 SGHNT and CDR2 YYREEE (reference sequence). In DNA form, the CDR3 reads TGTGCCAGCAGCCACAGGGGGCAGGGCGGGGAGCTGTTTTTT. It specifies CASSHRGQGGELFF.

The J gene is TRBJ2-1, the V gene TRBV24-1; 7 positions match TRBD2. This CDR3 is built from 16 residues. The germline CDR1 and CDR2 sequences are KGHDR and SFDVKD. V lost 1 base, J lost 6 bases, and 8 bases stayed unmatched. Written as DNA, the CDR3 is TGTGCCACCAGTGATTTTGGAGGGAGGGCCTCCAATGAGCAGTTCTTC. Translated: CATSDFGGRASNEQFF.

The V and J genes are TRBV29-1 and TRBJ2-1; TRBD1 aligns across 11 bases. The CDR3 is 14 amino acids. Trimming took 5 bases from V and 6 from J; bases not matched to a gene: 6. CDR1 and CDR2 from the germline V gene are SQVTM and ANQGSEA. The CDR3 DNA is TGCAGCGTTTCCCCGGGACAGGGGGGCAATGAGCAGTTCTTC. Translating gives CSVSPGQGGNEQFF.

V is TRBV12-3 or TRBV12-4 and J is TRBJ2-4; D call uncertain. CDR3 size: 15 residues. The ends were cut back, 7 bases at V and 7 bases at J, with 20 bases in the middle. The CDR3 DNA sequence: TGTGCCAGCACTTCGGCATCCACCGCTTTGAACATTCAGTACTTC. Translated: CASTSASTALNIQYF.

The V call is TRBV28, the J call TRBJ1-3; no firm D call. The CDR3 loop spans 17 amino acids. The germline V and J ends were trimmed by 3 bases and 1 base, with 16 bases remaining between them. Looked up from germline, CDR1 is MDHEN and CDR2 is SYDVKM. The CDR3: CASSLSLRVGSGNTIYF. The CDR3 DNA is TGTGCCAGCAGTTTGTCCCTCCGCGTGGGGTCTGGAAACACCATATATTTT.

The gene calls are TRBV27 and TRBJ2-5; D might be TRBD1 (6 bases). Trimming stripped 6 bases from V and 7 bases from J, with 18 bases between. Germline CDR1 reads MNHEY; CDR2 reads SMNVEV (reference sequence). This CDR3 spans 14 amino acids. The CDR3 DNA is TGTGCCAGCAGATTGATGGGGGTAGGGGGGACCCAGTACTTC. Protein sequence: CASRLMGVGGTQYF.

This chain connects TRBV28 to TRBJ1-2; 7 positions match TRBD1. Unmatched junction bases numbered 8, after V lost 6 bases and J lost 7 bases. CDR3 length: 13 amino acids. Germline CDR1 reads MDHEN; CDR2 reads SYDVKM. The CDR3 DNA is TGTGCCAGCAGGAACGACAGGGCCGGTGGCTACACCTTC. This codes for CASRNDRAGGYTF.

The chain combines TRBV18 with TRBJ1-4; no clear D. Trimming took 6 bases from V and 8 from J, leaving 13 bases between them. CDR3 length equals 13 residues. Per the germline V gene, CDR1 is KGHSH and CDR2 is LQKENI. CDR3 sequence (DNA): TGTGCCAGCTCCCCTCAAGGGCCCGAAAAACTGTTTTTT. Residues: CASSPQGPEKLFF.

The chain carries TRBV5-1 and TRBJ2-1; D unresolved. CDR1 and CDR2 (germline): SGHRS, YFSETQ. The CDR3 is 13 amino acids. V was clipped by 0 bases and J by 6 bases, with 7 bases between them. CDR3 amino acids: CASSLAQFNEQFF. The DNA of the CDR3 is TGCGCCAGCAGCTTGGCTCAGTTCAATGAGCAGTTCTTC.

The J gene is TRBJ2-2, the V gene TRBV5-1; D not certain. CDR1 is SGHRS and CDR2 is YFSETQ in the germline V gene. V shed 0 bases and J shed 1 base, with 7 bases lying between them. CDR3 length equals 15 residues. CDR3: CASSLVAKNTGELFF. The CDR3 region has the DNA TGCGCCAGCAGCTTGGTCGCTAAGAACACCGGGGAGCTGTTTTTT.

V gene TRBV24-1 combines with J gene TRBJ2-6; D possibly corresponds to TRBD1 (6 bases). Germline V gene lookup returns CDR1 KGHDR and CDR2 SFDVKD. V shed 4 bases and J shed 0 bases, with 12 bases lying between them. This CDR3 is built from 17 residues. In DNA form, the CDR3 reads TGTGCCACCAGTGACCCGTACAGGGACTCTGGGGCCAACGTCCTGACTTTC. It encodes CATSDPYRDSGANVLTF.

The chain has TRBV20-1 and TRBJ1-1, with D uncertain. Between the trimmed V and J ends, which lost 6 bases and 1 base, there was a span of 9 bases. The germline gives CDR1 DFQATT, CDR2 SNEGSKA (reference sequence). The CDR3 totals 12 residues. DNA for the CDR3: TGCAGTGCCTATGTCACGAACACTGAAGCTTTCTTT. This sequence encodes CSAYVTNTEAFF.

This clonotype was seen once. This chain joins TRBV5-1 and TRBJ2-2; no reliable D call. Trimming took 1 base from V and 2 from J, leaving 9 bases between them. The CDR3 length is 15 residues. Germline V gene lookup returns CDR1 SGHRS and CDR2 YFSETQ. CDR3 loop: CASSLQAGNTGELFF. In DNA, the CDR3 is TGCGCCAGCAGCTTGCAGGCAGGCAACACCGGGGAGCTGTTTTTT. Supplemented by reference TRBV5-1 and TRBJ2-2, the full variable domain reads KAGVTQTPRYLIKTRGQQVTLSCSPISGHRSVSWYQQTPGQGLQFLFEYFSETQRNKGNFPGRFSGRQFSNSRSEMNVSTLELGDSALYLCASSLQAGNTGELFFGEGSRLTVL.

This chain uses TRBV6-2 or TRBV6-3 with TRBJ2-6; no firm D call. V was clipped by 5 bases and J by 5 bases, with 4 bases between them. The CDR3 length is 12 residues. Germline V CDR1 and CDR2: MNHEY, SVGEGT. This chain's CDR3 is CASSERANVLTF. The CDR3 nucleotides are TGTGCCAGCAGTGAACGGGCCAACGTCCTGACTTTC.

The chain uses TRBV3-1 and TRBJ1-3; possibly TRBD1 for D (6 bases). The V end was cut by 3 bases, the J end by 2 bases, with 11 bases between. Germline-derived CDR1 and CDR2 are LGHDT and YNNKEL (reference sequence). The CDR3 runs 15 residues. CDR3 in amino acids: CASSQIRGAGNTIYF. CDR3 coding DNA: TGTGCCAGCAGCCAGATAAGGGGGGCTGGAAACACCATATATTTT.

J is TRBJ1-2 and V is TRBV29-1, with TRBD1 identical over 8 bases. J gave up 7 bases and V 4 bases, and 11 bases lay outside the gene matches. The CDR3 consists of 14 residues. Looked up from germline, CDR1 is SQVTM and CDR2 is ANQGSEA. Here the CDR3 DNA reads TGCAGCGTTGGATTCCCCACCGACAGGGGTGGCTACACCTTC. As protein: CSVGFPTDRGGYTF.

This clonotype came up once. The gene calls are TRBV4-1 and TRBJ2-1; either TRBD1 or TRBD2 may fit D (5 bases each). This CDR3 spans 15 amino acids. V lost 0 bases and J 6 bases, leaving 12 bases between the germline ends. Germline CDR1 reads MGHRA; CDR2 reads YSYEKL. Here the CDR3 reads CASSQEASRVNEQFF. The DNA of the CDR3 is TGCGCCAGCAGCCAAGAAGCTAGCAGGGTCAATGAGCAGTTCTTC.

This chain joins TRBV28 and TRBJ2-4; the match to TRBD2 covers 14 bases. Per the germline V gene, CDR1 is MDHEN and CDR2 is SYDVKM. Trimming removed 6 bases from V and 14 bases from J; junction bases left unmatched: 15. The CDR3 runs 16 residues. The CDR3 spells CASSPTSGGAESRKYF. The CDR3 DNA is TGTGCCAGCAGCCCGACTAGCGGGGGGGCCGAGAGTAGAAAGTACTTC.

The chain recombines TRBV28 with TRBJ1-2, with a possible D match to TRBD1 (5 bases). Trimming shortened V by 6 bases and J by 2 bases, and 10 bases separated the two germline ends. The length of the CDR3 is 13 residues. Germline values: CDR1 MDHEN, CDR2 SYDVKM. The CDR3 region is CASSQGRNYGYTF. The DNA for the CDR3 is TGTGCCAGCAGCCAGGGCAGGAACTATGGCTACACCTTC.

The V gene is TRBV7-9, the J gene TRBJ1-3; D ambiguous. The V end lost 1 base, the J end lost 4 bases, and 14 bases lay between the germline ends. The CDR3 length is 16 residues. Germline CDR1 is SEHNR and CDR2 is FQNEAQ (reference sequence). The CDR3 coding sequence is TGTGCCAGCAGCTTAGGGAATTCCATCTCGGGAAACACCATATATTTT. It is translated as CASSLGNSISGNTIYF.

DNA of the CDR3: TGTGCCGTATCGAGCTCTGGGGCCAACGTCCTGACTTTC. Amino acid sequence: CAVSSSGANVLTF. The chain recombines TRBV25-1 with TRBJ2-6; D is undetermined. The V end lost 11 bases, the J end lost 0 bases, and 8 bases lay between the germline ends. Germline assignment: CDR1 MGHDK and CDR2 SYGVNS. The CDR3 loop spans 13 amino acids.

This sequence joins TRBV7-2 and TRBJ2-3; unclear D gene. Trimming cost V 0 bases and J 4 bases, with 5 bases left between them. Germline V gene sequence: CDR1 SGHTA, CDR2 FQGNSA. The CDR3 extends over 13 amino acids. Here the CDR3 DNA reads TGTGCCAGCAGCTTAGCGCCATCAGATACGCAGTATTTT. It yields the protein CASSLAPSDTQYF.

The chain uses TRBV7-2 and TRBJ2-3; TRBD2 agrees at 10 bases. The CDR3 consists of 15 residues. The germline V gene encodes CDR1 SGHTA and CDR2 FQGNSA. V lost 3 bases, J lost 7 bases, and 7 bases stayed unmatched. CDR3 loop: CASSFGTSVGYTQYF. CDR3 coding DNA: TGTGCCAGCAGCTTTGGGACTAGCGTGGGGTATACGCAGTATTTT.

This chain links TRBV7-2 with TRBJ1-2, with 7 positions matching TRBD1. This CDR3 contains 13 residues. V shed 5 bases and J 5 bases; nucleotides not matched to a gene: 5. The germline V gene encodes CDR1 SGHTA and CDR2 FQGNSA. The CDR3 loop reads CASSPDREYGYTF. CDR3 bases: TGTGCCAGCAGCCCCGACAGGGAATATGGCTACACCTTC.

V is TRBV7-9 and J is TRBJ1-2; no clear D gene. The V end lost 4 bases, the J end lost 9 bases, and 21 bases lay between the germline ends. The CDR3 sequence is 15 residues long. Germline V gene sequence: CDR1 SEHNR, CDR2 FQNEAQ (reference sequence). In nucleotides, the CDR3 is TGTGCCAGCAGCTCCGCACGACTATCTTTCGGGAGCTACACCTTC. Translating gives CASSSARLSFGSYTF.

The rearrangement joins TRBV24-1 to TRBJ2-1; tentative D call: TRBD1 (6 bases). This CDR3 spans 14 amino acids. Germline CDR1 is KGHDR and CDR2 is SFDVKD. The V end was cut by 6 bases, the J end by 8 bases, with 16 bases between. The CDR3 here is CATSTTGRSDEQFF. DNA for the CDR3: TGTGCCACCAGTACCACAGGGAGATCCGATGAGCAGTTCTTC.

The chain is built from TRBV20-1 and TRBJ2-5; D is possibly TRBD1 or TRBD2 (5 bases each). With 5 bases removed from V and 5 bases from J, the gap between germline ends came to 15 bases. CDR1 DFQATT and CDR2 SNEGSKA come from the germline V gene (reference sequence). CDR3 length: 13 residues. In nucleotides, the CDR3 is TGCAGTGCTCATGGGGGAGCCGGGGAGACCCAGTACTTC. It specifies CSAHGGAGETQYF.

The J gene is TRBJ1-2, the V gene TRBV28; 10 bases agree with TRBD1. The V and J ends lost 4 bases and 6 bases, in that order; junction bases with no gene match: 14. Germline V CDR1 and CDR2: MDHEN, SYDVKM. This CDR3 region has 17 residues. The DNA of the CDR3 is TGTGCCAGCAGTTCCGCCGGGACAGGGGCTAGGAGGGATGGCTACACCTTC. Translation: CASSSAGTGARRDGYTF.